Following are 21 T cell receptor beta chains from one sample sequenced in a study of blood T cell repertoires in COVID-19. The protocol was immunoSEQ multiplex PCR, while the TCRdb copy is restricted to in-frame clones and leaves out a portion. The table shows around 200,000 clones, with approximately 86% occurring only once. The specimen sequenced was peripheral blood. These receptors were obtained from a woman over 75 with acute or convalescent COVID-19.

The chain joins TRBV6-5 to TRBJ2-7; 8 nucleotides line up with TRBD2. This CDR3 contains 15 residues. With V trimmed by 6 bases and J by 0 bases, 7 bases remained unmatched. The germline CDR1 and CDR2 sequences are MNHEY and SVGAGI. The CDR3 loop reads CASRIREGNSYEQYF. CDR3 coding DNA: TGTGCCAGCAGAATACGGGAGGGGAACTCCTACGAGCAGTACTTC.

The CDR3 DNA reads as TGTGCCAGCAGCGTAACTAGCGGGGCCGAGCAGTACTTC. Its protein is CASSVTSGAEQYF. The chain employs TRBV9 and TRBJ2-7, with TRBD2 matching 10 bases. The CDR3 is made up of 13 amino acids. V lost 1 base and J lost 6; bases outside the gene matches: 1. CDR1 is SGDLS, CDR2 YYNGEE, per germline.

The chain recombines TRBV5-1 with TRBJ2-5, with 13 bases matching TRBD2. The germline CDR1 and CDR2 sequences are SGHRS and YFSETQ. This CDR3 has 16 residues. Trimming took 4 bases from V and 4 from J; bases not matched to a gene: 7. The CDR3 sequence is CASSLTSGGAVETQYF. DNA of the CDR3: TGCGCCAGCAGCCTAACTAGCGGGGGGGCCGTAGAGACCCAGTACTTC. The entire variable domain, with the rest obtained from reference TRBV5-1 and TRBJ2-5, is as follows: KAGVTQTPRYLIKTRGQQVTLSCSPISGHRSVSWYQQTPGQGLQFLFEYFSETQRNKGNFPGRFSGRQFSNSRSEMNVSTLELGDSALYLCASSLTSGGAVETQYFGPGTRLLVL.

The chain has TRBV9 and TRBJ2-3; 12 nucleotides line up with TRBD2. CDR1 is SGDLS, CDR2 YYNGEE, per germline. The CDR3 contains 16 residues. V was pared by 4 bases and J by 5 bases, with 8 bases of the junction left unmatched. The chain's CDR3 is CASSFGLAGSLDTQYF. CDR3 sequence (DNA): TGTGCCAGCAGCTTCGGACTAGCGGGATCTTTAGATACGCAGTATTTT.

The V gene is TRBV5-1, the J gene TRBJ2-7; 8 nucleotides line up with TRBD1. This CDR3 has 15 residues. With V trimmed by 4 bases and J by 5 bases, 11 bases remained unmatched. Germline V CDR1 and CDR2: SGHRS, YFSETQ. The CDR3, as DNA: TGCGCCAGCAGCACCTCCCTGGACAGGGTTGACGAGCAGTACTTC. This encodes CASSTSLDRVDEQYF. Full variable domain (remainder filled in from reference TRBV5-1 and TRBJ2-7): KAGVTQTPRYLIKTRGQQVTLSCSPISGHRSVSWYQQTPGQGLQFLFEYFSETQRNKGNFPGRFSGRQFSNSRSEMNVSTLELGDSALYLCASSTSLDRVDEQYFGPGTRLTVT.

This chain connects TRBV30 to TRBJ2-3, with 12 bases aligning to TRBD2. The CDR3 has 16 residues. The V gene end was trimmed by 4 bases and the J gene end by 1 base; junction bases not matched to a gene: 6. Germline assignment: CDR1 GTSNPN and CDR2 SVGIG (reference sequence). The CDR3, as DNA: TGTGCCTGGACTAGCGGGAGGGTGGCGGGCACAGATACGCAGTATTTT. Amino acids: CAWTSGRVAGTDTQYF. Filled out from reference TRBV30 and TRBJ2-3, the complete variable domain reads SQTIHQWPATLVQPVGSPLSLECTVEGTSNPNLYWYRQAAGRGLQLLFYSVGIGQISSEVPQNLSASRPQDRQFILSSKKLLLSDSGFYLCAWTSGRVAGTDTQYFGPGTRLTVL.

V and J are TRBV6-2 or TRBV6-3 and TRBJ1-4; tentatively, D is TRBD1 (6 bases). Deletions cut 4 bases from V and 3 bases from J, with 12 bases between. The CDR3 consists of 15 residues. CDR1 MNHEY and CDR2 SVGEGT come from the germline V gene. The CDR3 loop is CASSSQGSANEKLFF. In DNA, the CDR3 is TGTGCCAGCAGTTCCCAGGGGTCGGCTAATGAAAAACTGTTTTTT.

V is TRBV27 and J is TRBJ1-4, with TRBD1 as a possible D gene (5 bases). CDR3 length: 14 residues. V dropped 8 bases and J dropped 10 bases, with 20 bases sitting between them. Germline V gives CDR1 MNHEY, CDR2 SMNVEV (reference sequence). The chain's CDR3 is CASGFRDGGGKLFF. CDR3 coding DNA: TGTGCCAGCGGATTCCGGGACGGCGGGGGAAAACTGTTTTTT.

J is TRBJ1-1 and V is TRBV27; D gene ambiguous. This CDR3 spans 14 amino acids. Trimming left V 5 bases short and J 2 bases short, with 12 bases between. Germline-derived CDR1 and CDR2 are MNHEY and SMNVEV (reference sequence). For the CDR3, the DNA is TGTGCCAGCAGTACAAGGACGGGAAACACTGAAGCTTTCTTT. Translated: CASSTRTGNTEAFF.

The rearrangement links TRBV27 to TRBJ2-2; D is unresolved. The CDR3 totals 18 residues. With 5 bases removed from V and 4 bases from J, the gap between germline ends came to 23 bases. The germline V gene encodes CDR1 MNHEY and CDR2 SMNVEV (reference sequence). The CDR3 loop reads CASSLIAGQVESTGELFF. The CDR3 nucleotides are TGTGCCAGCAGTCTAATCGCTGGGCAGGTTGAGAGCACCGGGGAGCTGTTTTTT.

In DNA, the CDR3 is TGTGCCAGCAGCCCCCAGGGCGGGGGTTGGAGTGGCTACACCTTC. Translated: CASSPQGGGWSGYTF. This rearrangement joins TRBV7-2 to TRBJ1-2; weak D call: TRBD1 (5 bases). Germline assignment: CDR1 SGHTA and CDR2 FQGNSA. V lost 5 bases to trimming and J lost 7 bases, with 20 bases between them. This CDR3 is built from 15 residues.

This clone has more than one count but fewer than ten. J is TRBJ2-2 and V is TRBV5-6, with a possible D match to TRBD2 (6 bases). V lost 2 bases and J 4 bases, leaving 12 bases between the germline ends. The CDR3 is 15 residues long. CDR1 is SGHDT and CDR2 is YYEEEE in the germline V gene. The CDR3 sequence is CASSLTGLRTGELFF. In DNA form, the CDR3 reads TGTGCCAGCAGCTTAACGGGACTCCGCACCGGGGAGCTGTTTTTT.

The rearrangement joins TRBV19 to TRBJ1-2; maybe TRBD1 (6 bases). Germline CDR1 and CDR2: LNHDA and SQIVND (reference sequence). This CDR3 spans 14 amino acids. With 3 bases removed from V and 7 bases from J, the gap between germline ends came to 15 bases. The CDR3 sequence: CASSMNRASPGYTF. The CDR3 DNA reads as TGTGCCAGTAGTATGAACAGGGCGAGCCCTGGCTACACCTTC.

The chain recombines TRBV7-2 with TRBJ2-7; D possibly corresponds to TRBD2 (6 bases). The ends were cut back, 3 bases at V and 6 bases at J, with 12 bases in the middle. Per the germline V gene, CDR1 is SGHTA and CDR2 is FQGNSA. The CDR3 contains 13 residues. In DNA form, the CDR3 reads TGTGCCAGCAGCTTGAGGAGGAGGGGCGAGCAGTACTTC. Amino acid sequence: CASSLRRRGEQYF.

The rearrangement uses TRBV18 and TRBJ2-7, with 7 bases matching TRBD1. V was pared by 5 bases and J by 0 bases, with 4 bases of the junction left unmatched. This CDR3 is built from 14 residues. Germline values: CDR1 KGHSH, CDR2 LQKENI. CDR3 in DNA: TGTGCCAGCTCAGCGGACAGGAGCTCCTACGAGCAGTACTTC. Protein: CASSADRSSYEQYF.

The CDR3 coding sequence is TGTGCCAGCAGTTTTGGGGCCCTGATCCCGAACAATGAGCAGTTCTTC. It yields the protein CASSFGALIPNNEQFF. V gene TRBV6-6 combines with J gene TRBJ2-1; possibly TRBD1 for D (5 bases). The germline CDR1 and CDR2 sequences are MNHNY and SVGAGI (reference sequence). V was shortened by 4 bases and J by 5 bases, with 18 bases between the two germline ends. The CDR3 runs to 16 residues.

The J gene is TRBJ2-2, the V gene TRBV27, with D perhaps TRBD2 (7 bases). CDR3 length: 16 residues. With 5 bases removed from V and 0 bases from J, the gap between germline ends came to 13 bases. Germline assignment: CDR1 MNHEY and CDR2 SMNVEV (reference sequence). Written as DNA, the CDR3 is TGTGCCAGCAGTCGCACGGGGGGCCCGAACACCGGGGAGCTGTTTTTT. Translating gives CASSRTGGPNTGELFF.

This clone has a handful of counts. The chain employs TRBV18 and TRBJ2-7; a weak D match, TRBD1 (6 bases). V lost 3 bases and J lost 4, with 10 bases in between. The CDR3 runs 13 residues. Germline CDR1 and CDR2: KGHSH and LQKENI. In nucleotides, the CDR3 is TGTGCCAGCTCACCCGGACAGTTGTACGAGCAGTACTTC. It yields the protein CASSPGQLYEQYF.

The chain has TRBV2 and TRBJ1-6; D may be TRBD1 (5 bases). Trimming removed 8 bases at V and 5 bases at J, with 10 bases between. Germline loops: CDR1 SNHLY, CDR2 FYNNEI. The CDR3 sequence is 13 residues long. DNA of the CDR3: TGTGCCAGCGCCCGGACAAATAATTCACCCCTCCACTTT. Its translation: CASARTNNSPLHF.

Concerning this clone: Other DNA sequences in this specimen translate into the identical CDR3. V and J are TRBV2 and TRBJ1-5; 11 nucleotides match TRBD1. In germline, CDR1 is SNHLY, CDR2 FYNNEI. V gave up 6 bases and J gave up 4 bases; unmatched junction bases: 2. CDR3 length: 14 residues. This CDR3 reads CASSGTGGNQPQHF. In nucleotides, the CDR3 is TGTGCCAGCAGCGGGACAGGGGGAAATCAGCCCCAGCATTTT.

The rearrangement joins TRBV6-4 to TRBJ2-5, with D possibly TRBD2 on 6 matching bases. Trimming stripped 6 bases from V and 2 bases from J, with 16 bases between. The CDR3 loop spans 15 amino acids. Per germline, CDR1 MRHNA and CDR2 SNTAGT. The CDR3 DNA sequence: TGTGCCAGCAGCCCCGGGGGTGGCAGTCAAGAGACCCAGTACTTC. Its protein is CASSPGGGSQETQYF.